Below are 10 T cell receptor beta chains sequenced from a single sample in a study of cytomegalovirus exposure and HLA in healthy donors (dated by TCRdb to about 2017). Library method: the immunoSEQ multiplex PCR assay. A mixture of 60 forward primers for TCR Vbeta segments and 13 reverse primers for TCR Jbeta segments was used in the multiplex PCR. Sourced from immuneACCESS, this table was stored by TCRdb with only in-frame sequences that have V and J called. A share of the clones is absent; for the studies checked, an unresolved V gene accounts for under half, and the remainder has no known explanation. The sample contains around 160,000 clones, over 70% of them found a single time. The top ten hold approximately 1.5% of the sample. The sequencing sample was made of PBMCs. The receptors derive from a woman aged 18 to 35 in good health and CMV-seronegative.

V gene TRBV6-1 combines with J gene TRBJ1-4; D ambiguous. This CDR3 is 13 amino acids long. V lost 3 bases, J lost 3 bases, and 5 bases lay in between. Germline V gene data show CDR1 as MNHNS and CDR2 as SASEGT. CDR3 nucleotides: TGTGCCAGCAGTGATCTTCCTAATGAAAAACTGTTTTTT. Residues: CASSDLPNEKLFF.

In the case of this clone: This sample includes further DNA sequences coding for the same CDR3. This chain links TRBV27 with TRBJ1-4; a possible D gene is TRBD1 (6 bases). Germline V lookup: CDR1 MNHEY, CDR2 SMNVEV (reference sequence). The V end lost 5 bases, the J end lost 0 bases, and 28 bases lay between the germline ends. CDR3 length: 21 residues. In DNA form, the CDR3 reads TGTGCCAGCAGTCTCACCCCACCCGGACAGACGATAAGAGCAACTAATGAAAAACTGTTTTTT. Its protein product is CASSLTPPGQTIRATNEKLFF.

A single count supports this clone. The chain couples TRBV29-1 to TRBJ2-1; weak D call: TRBD2 (5 bases). CDR3 length: 12 amino acids. V was pared by 3 bases and J by 13 bases, with 16 bases between. The germline gives CDR1 SQVTM, CDR2 ANQGSEA. The CDR3, as DNA: TGCAGCGTTGACGCTAGGGAGCTACAACAGTTCTTC. This translates into CSVDARELQQFF.

The chain employs TRBV7-6 and TRBJ1-2; 7 bases are a match to TRBD1. CDR1 and CDR2 from the germline V gene are SGHVS and FNYEAQ. The CDR3 is 16 residues long. Trimming cost V 3 bases and J 4 bases; bases outside gene matches: 11. CDR3: CASSFYRGTLFYGYTF. CDR3 nucleotide sequence: TGTGCCAGCAGCTTTTACAGGGGAACCCTCTTCTATGGCTACACCTTC.

The chain links TRBV27 to TRBJ2-7; 9 bases match TRBD1. The CDR3 sequence is 15 residues long. Germline V gene data show CDR1 as MNHEY and CDR2 as SMNVEV (reference sequence). V dropped 1 base and J dropped 3; count of bases not matched to a gene: 4. The CDR3 coding sequence is TGTGCCAGCAGTTTATGGACAGGGGATTTCTACGAGCAGTACTTC. This sequence encodes CASSLWTGDFYEQYF.

The chain has TRBV11-2 and TRBJ1-4; D is ambiguous. This CDR3 has 16 residues. The V end was cut by 1 base, the J end by 0 bases, with 9 bases between. CDR1 is SGHAT and CDR2 is FQNNGV in the germline V gene. In nucleotides, the CDR3 is TGTGCCAGCAGCTTAGTCGGTTTGGCAACTAATGAAAAACTGTTTTTT. Residues: CASSLVGLATNEKLFF.

V gene TRBV2 combines with J gene TRBJ2-7; D may be TRBD2 (5 bases). Looked up from germline, CDR1 is SNHLY and CDR2 is FYNNEI. Trimming took 1 base from V and 3 from J, leaving 7 bases between them. CDR3 length: 13 residues. CDR3 sequence (DNA): TGTGCCAGCAGTGAAGGAGAGGGCTACGAGCAGTACTTC. Protein: CASSEGEGYEQYF. The full variable domain, in which reference TRBV2 and TRBJ2-7 provide the parts outside the CDR3, is EPEVTQTPSHQVTQMGQEVILRCVPISNHLYFYWYRQILGQKVEFLVSFYNNEISEKSEIFDDQFSVERPDGSNFTLKIRSTKLEDSAMYFCASSEGEGYEQYFGPGTRLTVT.

The chain is built from TRBV27 and TRBJ1-3, with D perhaps matching TRBD1 (6 bases). Germline CDR1 MNHEY, CDR2 SMNVEV (reference sequence). With 2 bases removed from V and 4 bases from J, the gap between germline ends came to 12 bases. This CDR3 region has 15 residues. CDR3 bases: TGTGCCAGCAGTTTACGCGCAGGGGCAGGAAACACCATATATTTT. It translates to CASSLRAGAGNTIYF.

This clone was detected only a few times. This sequence joins TRBV5-3 and TRBJ1-2; D unclear. TRBV5-3 counts as an open reading frame of uncertain function. Trimming removed 2 bases from V and 3 bases from J, with 11 bases in between. The CDR3 loop spans 14 amino acids. CDR3 in amino acids: CARSFGRGHYGYTF. Here the CDR3 DNA reads TGTGCCAGAAGCTTTGGACGGGGTCACTATGGCTACACCTTC.

The DNA of the CDR3 is TGTGCCAGCAGCTTACGTTACGGACAAACGAATCAGCCCCAGCATTTT. Its protein product is CASSLRYGQTNQPQHF. This sequence joins TRBV7-8 and TRBJ1-5, with D perhaps matching TRBD1 (5 bases). V dropped 2 bases and J dropped 4 bases, with 15 bases sitting between them. The CDR3 contains 16 residues. CDR1 is SGHVS, CDR2 FQNEAQ, per germline.